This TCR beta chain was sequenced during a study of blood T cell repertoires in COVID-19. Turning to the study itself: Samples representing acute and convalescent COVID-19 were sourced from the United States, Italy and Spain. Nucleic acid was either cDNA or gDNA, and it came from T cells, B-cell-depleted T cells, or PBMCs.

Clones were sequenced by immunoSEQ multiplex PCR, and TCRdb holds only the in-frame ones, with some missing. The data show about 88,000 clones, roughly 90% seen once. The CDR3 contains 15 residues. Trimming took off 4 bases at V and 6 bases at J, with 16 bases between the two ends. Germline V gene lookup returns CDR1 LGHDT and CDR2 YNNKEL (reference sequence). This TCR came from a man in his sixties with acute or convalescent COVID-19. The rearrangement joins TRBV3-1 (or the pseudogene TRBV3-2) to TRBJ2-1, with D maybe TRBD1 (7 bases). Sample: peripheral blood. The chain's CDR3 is CASSPTAGGFNEQFF. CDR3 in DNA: TGTGCCAGCAGCCCCACGGCAGGGGGGTTCAATGAGCAGTTCTTC.